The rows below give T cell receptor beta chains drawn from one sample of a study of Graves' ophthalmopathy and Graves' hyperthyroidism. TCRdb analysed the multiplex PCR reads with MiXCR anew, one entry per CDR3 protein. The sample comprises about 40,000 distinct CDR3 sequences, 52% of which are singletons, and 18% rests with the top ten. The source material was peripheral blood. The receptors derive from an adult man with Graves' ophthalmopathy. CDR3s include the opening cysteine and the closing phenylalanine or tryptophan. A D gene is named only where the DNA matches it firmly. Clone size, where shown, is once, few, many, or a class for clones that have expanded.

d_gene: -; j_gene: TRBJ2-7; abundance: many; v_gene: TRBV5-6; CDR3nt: TGTGCCAGCAGCTCCGCTGGGTCCTACGAGCAGTACTTC; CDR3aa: CASSSAGSYEQYF
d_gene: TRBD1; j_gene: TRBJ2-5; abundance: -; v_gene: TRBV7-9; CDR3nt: TGTGCCAGCAGCCAGGGGACAGTCCAAGAGACCCAGTACTTC; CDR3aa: CASSQGTVQETQYF
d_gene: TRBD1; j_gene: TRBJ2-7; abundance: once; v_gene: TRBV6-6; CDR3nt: TGTGCCAGCCGCCCCCGGGACAGGGGGCGTGAACAGTACTTC; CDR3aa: CASRPRDRGREQYF
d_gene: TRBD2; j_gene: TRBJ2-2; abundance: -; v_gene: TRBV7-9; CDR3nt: TGCGCCATTACCGGGACTAGCGGGAGGGAGCTGTTTTTT; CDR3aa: CAITGTSGRELFF
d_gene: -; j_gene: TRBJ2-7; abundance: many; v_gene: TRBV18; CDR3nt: TGTGCCAGCTCAGCACGGACCGGCTCCTACGAGCAGTACTTC; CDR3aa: CASSARTGSYEQYF
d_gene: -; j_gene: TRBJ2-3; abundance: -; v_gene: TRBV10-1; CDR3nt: TGCGCCAGCAGGGAGACAGGCTTCACAGATACGCAGTATTTT; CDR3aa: CASRETGFTDTQYF
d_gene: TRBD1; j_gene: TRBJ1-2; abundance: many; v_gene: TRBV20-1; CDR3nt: TGCAGTGCAGAACAGGGGATCTATGGCTACACCTTC; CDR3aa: CSAEQGIYGYTF
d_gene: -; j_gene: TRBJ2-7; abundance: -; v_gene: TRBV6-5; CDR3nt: TGTGCCAGTAAACAACAGGGAGATATCTACGAGCAGTACTTC; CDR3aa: CASKQQGDIYEQYF
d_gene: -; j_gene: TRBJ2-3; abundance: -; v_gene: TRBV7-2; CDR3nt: TGTGCCAGCAGCTTATCCCTAACGGGCGCACATACGCAGTATTTT; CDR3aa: CASSLSLTGAHTQYF
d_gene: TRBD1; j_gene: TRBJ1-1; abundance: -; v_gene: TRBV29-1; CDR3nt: TGCAGTGTTGAATTGGACAGGGGTAGCACTGAAGCTTTCTTT; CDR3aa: CSVELDRGSTEAFF
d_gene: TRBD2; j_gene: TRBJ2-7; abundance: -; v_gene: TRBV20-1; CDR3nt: TGCAGTGCCCGATCCGGGAGGGGGACCTACGAGCAGTACTTC; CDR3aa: CSARSGRGTYEQYF
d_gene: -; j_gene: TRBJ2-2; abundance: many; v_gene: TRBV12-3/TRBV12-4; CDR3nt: TGTGCCAGCGGGTGGGCCCCCGGGGAGCTGTTTTTT; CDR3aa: CASGWAPGELFF
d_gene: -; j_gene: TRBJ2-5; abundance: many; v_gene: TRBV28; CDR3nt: TGTGCCAGCAGTATCAAGATTTTACCCGGGACCCAGTACTTC; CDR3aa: CASSIKILPGTQYF
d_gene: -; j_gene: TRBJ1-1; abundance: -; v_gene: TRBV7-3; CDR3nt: TGTGCCAGCAGCGCCGGGGGGAAGGACGCTGAAGCTTTCTTT; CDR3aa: CASSAGGKDAEAFF
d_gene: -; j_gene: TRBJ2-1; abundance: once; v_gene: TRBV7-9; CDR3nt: TGTGCCAGCAGCTTCCCGGACTGGCATGAACAGTTCTTC; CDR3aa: CASSFPDWHEQFF
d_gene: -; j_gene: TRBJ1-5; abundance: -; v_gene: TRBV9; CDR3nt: TGTGCCAGCAGCAGGGGCAGCGATCAGCCCCAGCATTTT; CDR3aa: CASSRGSDQPQHF
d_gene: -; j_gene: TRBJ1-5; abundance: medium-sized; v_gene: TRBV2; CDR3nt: TGTGCCAGCACTGTCGTGCGCAATCAGCCCCAGCATTTT; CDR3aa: CASTVVRNQPQHF
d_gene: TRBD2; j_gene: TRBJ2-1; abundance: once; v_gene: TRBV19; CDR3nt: TGTGCCAGTATAGGGACTAGCGGGATCGATGAGCAGTTCTTC; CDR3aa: CASIGTSGIDEQFF
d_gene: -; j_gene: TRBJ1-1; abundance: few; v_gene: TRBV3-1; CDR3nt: TGTGCCAGCAGCCCCTCCCGAGGGGGGCGACCTCAAGCTTTCTTT; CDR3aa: CASSPSRGGRPQAFF
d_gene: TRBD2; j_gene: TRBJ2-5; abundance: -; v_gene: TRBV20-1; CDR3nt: TGCAGTGCTAGAGATCAGGGCGGGGGTCGTGAGACCCAGTACTTC; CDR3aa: CSARDQGGGRETQYF
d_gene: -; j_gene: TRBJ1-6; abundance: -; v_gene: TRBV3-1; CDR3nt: TGTGCCAGCAGCCAGGGGGCGCCTAGTTTTTCGCCCCTCCACTTT; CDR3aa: CASSQGAPSFSPLHF
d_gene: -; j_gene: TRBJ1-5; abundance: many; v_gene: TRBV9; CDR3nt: TGTGCCAGCAGCGTAGACAGTAGATATCAGCCCCAGCATTTT; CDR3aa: CASSVDSRYQPQHF
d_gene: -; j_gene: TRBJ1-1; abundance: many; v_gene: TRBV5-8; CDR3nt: TGTGCCAGCAGCTTGGCTAGAGGTGGGACTGAAGCTTTCTTT; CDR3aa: CASSLARGGTEAFF
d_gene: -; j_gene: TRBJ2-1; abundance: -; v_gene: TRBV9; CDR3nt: TGTGCCAGCAACACGGGCCTAGTTCAAAGGACAGGGAGGGGTGAGCAGTTCTTC; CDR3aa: CASNTGLVQRTGRGEQFF
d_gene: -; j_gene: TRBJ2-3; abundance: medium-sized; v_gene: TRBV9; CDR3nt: TGTGCCAGCAGCGTCGGACACAGGGACGCAGATACGCAGTATTTT; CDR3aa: CASSVGHRDADTQYF
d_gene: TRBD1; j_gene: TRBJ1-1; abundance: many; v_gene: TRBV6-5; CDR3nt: TGTGCCAGCAGTTACGAATCACAGGGGAGGGCTTTCTTT; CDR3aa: CASSYESQGRAFF
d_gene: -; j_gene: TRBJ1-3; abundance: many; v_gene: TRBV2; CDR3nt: TGTGCCAGCAAATTGGCGGGAAACACCATATATTTT; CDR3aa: CASKLAGNTIYF
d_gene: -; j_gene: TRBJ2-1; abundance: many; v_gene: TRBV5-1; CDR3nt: TGCGCCAGCAGCTTGGGTACAATATTGGATGAGCAGTTCTTC; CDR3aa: CASSLGTILDEQFF
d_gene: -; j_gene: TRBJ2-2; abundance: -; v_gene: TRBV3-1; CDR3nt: TGTGCCAGCAGCCTCTCGGGAGACACCGGGGAGCTGTTTTTT; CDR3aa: CASSLSGDTGELFF
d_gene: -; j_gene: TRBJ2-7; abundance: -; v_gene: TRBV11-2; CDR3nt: TGTGCCAGCAGTCTACGTAGAGTGGGAGGAACCTACGGGCAGTACTTC; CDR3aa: CASSLRRVGGTYGQYF
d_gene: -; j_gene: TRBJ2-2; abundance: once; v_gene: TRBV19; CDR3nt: TGTGCCACCGGCCCCGGGGAGCTGTTTTTT; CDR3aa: CATGPGELFF
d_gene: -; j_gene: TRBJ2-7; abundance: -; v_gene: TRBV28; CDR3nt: TGTGCCAGCAGTTTAGATGGCAGGGCCTACGAGCAGTACTTC; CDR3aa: CASSLDGRAYEQYF
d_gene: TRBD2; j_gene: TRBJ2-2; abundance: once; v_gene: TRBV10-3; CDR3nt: TGTGCCAGCAGTGACGGGGAGGGCACCGGGGAGTTTTTTTTT; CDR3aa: CASSDGEGTGEFFF
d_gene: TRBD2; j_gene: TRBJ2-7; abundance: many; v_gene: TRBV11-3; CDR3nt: TGTGCCAGCAGCCGCGGGAGCTCCTACGAGCAGTACTTC; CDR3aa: CASSRGSSYEQYF
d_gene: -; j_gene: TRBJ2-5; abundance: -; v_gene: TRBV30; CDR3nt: TGTGCCTGGAGCGTAGCGGCCCAAGAGGCCCAGTACTTC; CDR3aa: CAWSVAAQEAQYF
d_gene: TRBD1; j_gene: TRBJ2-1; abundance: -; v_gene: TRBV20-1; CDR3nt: TGCAGTGCTGTATTGACAGGGAATGAGCAGTTCTTC; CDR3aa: CSAVLTGNEQFF
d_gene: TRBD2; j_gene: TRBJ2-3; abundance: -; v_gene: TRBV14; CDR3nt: TGTGCCAGCAGCCAAGGGACTAGCGGAAACACAGATACGCAGTATTTT; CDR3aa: CASSQGTSGNTDTQYF
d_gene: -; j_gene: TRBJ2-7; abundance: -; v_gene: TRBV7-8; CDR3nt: TGTGCCAGCAGCTTAGGAGCGGGCTACGAGCAGTACTTC; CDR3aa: CASSLGAGYEQYF
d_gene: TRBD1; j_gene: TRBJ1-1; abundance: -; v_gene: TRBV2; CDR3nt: TGTGCCACCCGGGGGTTGGGACAGGGTCTCACTGAAGCTTTCTTT; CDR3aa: CATRGLGQGLTEAFF
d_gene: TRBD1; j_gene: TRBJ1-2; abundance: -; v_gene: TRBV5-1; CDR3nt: TGCGCCAGCAGCTTGTATGGCACAGGGGTCTATGGCTACACCTTC; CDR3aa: CASSLYGTGVYGYTF
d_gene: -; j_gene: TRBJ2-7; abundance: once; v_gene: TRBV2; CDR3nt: TGTGCCAGCAGCGGGACGGACACCTACGAGCAGTACTTC; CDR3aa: CASSGTDTYEQYF
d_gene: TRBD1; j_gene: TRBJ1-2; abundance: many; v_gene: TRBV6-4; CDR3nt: TGTGCCAGCAGTGAGGGGGACAGGGGGCGCGGTGGCTACACCTTC; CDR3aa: CASSEGDRGRGGYTF
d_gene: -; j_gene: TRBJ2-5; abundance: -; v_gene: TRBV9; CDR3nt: TGTGCCAGCAGCGGGAGATGCAGGGACCCACAAGAGACCCAGTGCTTC; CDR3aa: CASSGRCRDPQETQCF
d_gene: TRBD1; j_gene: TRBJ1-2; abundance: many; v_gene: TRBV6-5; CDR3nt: TGTGCCAGCAGTTACTCCCGGACAGGGGGCGGGGGCTATGGCTACACCTTC; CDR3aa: CASSYSRTGGGGYGYTF
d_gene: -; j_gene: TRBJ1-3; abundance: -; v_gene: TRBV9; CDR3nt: TGTGCCAGCGCTGGGGCGGCTGGAAACACCATATATTTT; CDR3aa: CASAGAAGNTIYF
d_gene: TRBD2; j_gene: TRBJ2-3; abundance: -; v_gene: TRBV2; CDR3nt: TGTGCCAGCAGTGAGAGCGGGAGAGCAGATACGCAGTATTTT; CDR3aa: CASSESGRADTQYF
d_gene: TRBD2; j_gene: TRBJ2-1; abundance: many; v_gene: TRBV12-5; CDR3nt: TGTGCTAGTGGTTTGGTGATTAGCGGGAGGGCAGGAATACAGAATGAGCAGTTCTTC; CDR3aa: CASGLVISGRAGIQNEQFF
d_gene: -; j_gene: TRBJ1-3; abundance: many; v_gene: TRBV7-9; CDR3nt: TGTGCCAGCAGCTTATCAGGGGCTGGAAACACCATATATTTT; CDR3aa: CASSLSGAGNTIYF
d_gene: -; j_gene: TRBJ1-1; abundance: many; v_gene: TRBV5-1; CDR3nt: TGCGCCAGCAGCCCCACTTCGGGGGGGAACACTGAAGCTTTCTTT; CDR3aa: CASSPTSGGNTEAFF